This T cell receptor beta chain emerged from a study of T cell repertoires in cytomegalovirus infection. For the study at large: Public TCR beta signatures provided an indication of both CMV infection and a matching HLA type. The study, taken as a whole, reports: CMV-specific TCR beta clonotypes restricted by HLA-C were the ones dominating the ex vivo response.

This CDR3 is 16 amino acids long. Per the germline V gene, CDR1 is SEHNR and CDR2 is FQNEAQ (reference sequence). The V and J ends lost 4 bases and 4 bases, in that order; junction bases with no gene match: 10. This clonotype was detected many times. Its matching antigen is unknown. MiXCR, run by TCRdb on the reads, gives a single entry per CDR3 protein. This sample yields about 130,000 distinct CDR3 sequences, of which 20% to 30% are seen a single time; about 37% belongs to the top ten. The TCR sequence derives from a human donor in good health (CMV status not recorded). Some clones in this sample may be carry-over from other donors' samples. The sequencing input was PBMCs, sequenced either directly or after in vitro stimulation (not recorded which). This chain uses TRBV7-9 with TRBJ2-1; 7 nucleotides agree with TRBD1. For the CDR3, the DNA is TGTGCCAGCAGCTCCCACGTGGACAGGCCGTACAATGAGCAGTTCTTC. Encoded protein: CASSSHVDRPYNEQFF.